A selection of T cell receptor beta chains follows, all from one sample in a study of response to subunit inactivated influenza vaccine. MiXCR, applied by TCRdb to the RT-PCR reads, yields one record per CDR3 protein. The sample consists of approximately 700,000 distinct CDR3 sequences, 15% to 17% of them appearing once. Sequenced material: PBMCs from blood, taken less than 13 days after vaccination. These receptor sequences come from a man in his fifties who received an inactivated influenza vaccine. CDR3s include the opening cysteine and the closing phenylalanine or tryptophan. A D gene is named only where the DNA matches it firmly. Expanded clones are given a class, and other clones once, few, many or no size at all.

.	TRBV6-2/TRBV6-3	TRBJ2-1	TRBD2	CASSFLAGGRDEQFF	TGTGCCAGCAGTTTTCTAGCGGGGGGGAGAGATGAGCAGTTCTTC
few	TRBV7-8	TRBJ2-1	.	CASSLAGQTNEQFF	TGTGCCAGCAGCTTAGCGGGCCAGACCAATGAGCAGTTCTTC
few	TRBV7-2	TRBJ2-3	TRBD2	CASSLGLASYTDTQYF	TGTGCCAGCAGCTTAGGACTAGCGAGTTACACAGATACGCAGTATTTT
.	TRBV10-3	TRBJ2-7	.	CAISVDTEQYF	TGTGCCATCAGTGTGGACACCGAGCAGTACTTC
many	TRBV6-5	TRBJ2-3	.	CASRGSEDTQYF	TGTGCCAGCCGAGGGTCGGAAGATACGCAGTATTTT
.	TRBV5-1	TRBJ2-7	TRBD2	CASSLGSAGANEQYF	TGCGCCAGCAGCTTGGGGTCGGCGGGAGCGAACGAGCAGTACTTC
.	TRBV7-8	TRBJ1-1	.	CASSLGLLGRNTEAFF	TGTGCCAGCAGCTTAGGACTTTTAGGCCGGAACACTGAAGCTTTCTTT
.	TRBV12-3/TRBV12-4	TRBJ2-1	TRBD2	CASSFGGVAGASEQFF	TGTGCCAGCAGTTTCGGGGGGGTAGCGGGAGCGAGTGAGCAGTTCTTC
.	TRBV5-1	TRBJ2-5	.	CASSLFLRNQETQYF	TGCGCCAGCAGCTTATTCCTACGCAACCAAGAGACCCAGTACTTC
few	TRBV20-1	TRBJ2-7	.	CSATPRSSYEQYF	TGCAGTGCGACCCCAAGGAGCTCCTACGAGCAGTACTTC
.	TRBV20-1	TRBJ2-3	TRBD2	CSARSGGISTDTQYF	TGCAGTGCTCGAAGCGGGGGGATCAGCACAGATACGCAGTATTTT
.	TRBV19	TRBJ2-7	TRBD1	CASKPGTGGNYEQYF	TGTGCCAGTAAACCCGGGACAGGGGGCAACTACGAGCAGTACTTC
.	TRBV3-1	TRBJ2-5	.	CASSQDHQTQYF	TGTGCCAGCAGCCAAGATCATCAGACCCAGTACTTC
.	TRBV20-1	TRBJ2-1	TRBD2	CSAPRLAGGPNEQFF	TGCAGTGCCCCGCGACTAGCGGGGGGGCCCAATGAGCAGTTCTTC
few	TRBV20-1	TRBJ2-2	TRBD2	CSASGTLGLAGNTGELFF	TGCAGTGCTAGCGGTACCCTCGGACTAGCGGGGAACACCGGGGAGCTGTTTTTT
many	TRBV7-2	TRBJ2-7	.	CASSLGVGEQYF	TGTGCCAGCAGCTTAGGGGTAGGGGAGCAGTACTTC
.	TRBV20-1	TRBJ2-7	.	CSARVQGTSYEQYF	TGCAGTGCTAGGGTACAGGGTACATCCTACGAGCAGTACTTC
.	TRBV29-1	TRBJ2-5	.	CSVADGGGETQYF	TGCAGCGTCGCAGACGGAGGCGGAGAGACCCAGTACTTC
.	TRBV12-3/TRBV12-4	TRBJ2-3	TRBD2	CAIQAGGRVDTQYF	TGTGCCATTCAAGCGGGGGGGCGGGTGGATACGCAGTATTTT
few	TRBV12-3/TRBV12-4	TRBJ1-1	TRBD1	CASSSWTGSNTEAFF	TGTGCCAGCAGTTCCTGGACAGGGTCGAACACTGAAGCTTTCTTT
few	TRBV5-1	TRBJ2-7	TRBD1	CASSPFPGTGVDEQYF	TGCGCCAGCAGCCCCTTCCCCGGGACAGGGGTCGACGAGCAGTACTTC
.	TRBV15	TRBJ1-5	TRBD1	CATSVRTGPNQPQHF	TGTGCCACCAGCGTTAGGACAGGTCCTAATCAGCCCCAGCATTTT
few	TRBV20-1	TRBJ2-2	.	CSARDLHTGELFF	TGCAGTGCTAGAGACCTCCACACCGGGGAGCTGTTTTTT
.	TRBV20-1	TRBJ2-1	.	CSARGSQVYNEQFF	TGCAGTGCTAGAGGCTCACAGGTCTACAATGAGCAGTTCTTC
.	TRBV11-2	TRBJ2-7	TRBD1	CASSLTGGASYEQYF	TGTGCCAGCAGCTTAACAGGGGGCGCATCGTACGAGCAGTACTTC
many	TRBV18	TRBJ2-2	TRBD2	CASSPRDGLATGELFF	TGTGCCAGCTCACCACGGGATGGACTAGCTACCGGGGAGCTGTTTTTT
once	TRBV20-1	TRBJ2-6	TRBD1	CSARGTGTGSAGANVLTF	TGCAGTGCTAGGGGTACCGGGACAGGGAGCGCGGGGGCCAACGTCCTGACTTTC
few	TRBV6-2/TRBV6-3	TRBJ2-5	TRBD2	CASGLDGGTQYF	TGTGCCAGCGGACTAGATGGAGGGACCCAGTACTTC
few	TRBV2	TRBJ1-5	.	CASAGGNSNQPQHF	TGTGCCAGCGCGGGGGGAAATAGCAATCAGCCCCAGCATTTT
.	TRBV10-3	TRBJ2-1	TRBD2	CAISESWLAGDHNEQFF	TGTGCCATCAGTGAGTCGTGGCTAGCGGGAGATCACAATGAGCAGTTCTTC
.	TRBV5-8	TRBJ1-1	.	CASSHQGRGLEAFF	TGTGCCAGCAGCCACCAGGGGCGCGGGCTCGAAGCTTTCTTT
few	TRBV4-3	TRBJ1-6	.	CASSQDEGPDSPLHF	TGCGCCAGCAGCCAAGATGAAGGGCCGGATTCACCCCTCCACTTT
.	TRBV2	TRBJ2-7	.	CASNTGSYEQYF	TGTGCCAGCAATACAGGGTCCTACGAGCAGTACTTC
.	TRBV5-1	TRBJ1-2	TRBD1	CASSLASGQGHGYTF	TGCGCCAGCAGCTTGGCTTCCGGACAGGGGCATGGCTACACCTTC
few	TRBV20-1	TRBJ2-1	TRBD2	CRALGAGATNYNEQFF	TGCAGGGCCCTGGGAGCGGGAGCGACCAACTACAATGAGCAGTTCTTC
.	TRBV29-1	TRBJ2-1	.	CSVQEYNEQFF	TGCAGCGTTCAAGAATACAATGAGCAGTTCTTC
few	TRBV10-3	TRBJ1-5	TRBD1	CATRGTGDQPQHF	TGTGCCACTAGGGGGACAGGGGATCAGCCCCAGCATTTT
few	TRBV9	TRBJ2-3	TRBD1	CASSRHTGVTTDTQYF	TGTGCCAGCAGCCGCCACACAGGGGTGACCACAGATACGCAGTATTTT
.	TRBV18	TRBJ2-7	TRBD2	CASSPREGTYEQYF	TGTGCCAGCTCACCCAGGGAGGGGACCTACGAGCAGTACTTC
many	TRBV5-1	TRBJ2-1	TRBD2	CASSLGLAGGYSYNEQFF	TGCGCCAGCAGTTTAGGACTAGCGGGAGGGTACTCCTACAATGAGCAGTTCTTC
.	TRBV7-2	TRBJ1-3	.	CASSQTASKGGNTIYF	TGTGCCAGCAGCCAGACGGCCTCTAAGGGTGGAAACACCATATATTTT
few	TRBV19	TRBJ2-3	.	CASSEGGRTDTQYF	TGTGCCAGTAGCGAAGGTGGGCGCACAGATACGCAGTATTTT
.	TRBV11-2	TRBJ2-7	.	CASSLEAGVTYEQYF	TGTGCCAGCAGCTTAGAGGCAGGAGTGACCTACGAGCAGTACTTC
.	TRBV5-1	TRBJ2-2	.	CASSRNTRTAGELFF	TGCGCCAGCAGCAGAAACACGCGAACCGCCGGGGAGCTGTTTTTT
few	TRBV5-1	TRBJ2-2	TRBD2	CASSFRSGLAGGPNTGELFF	TGCGCCAGCAGCTTCCGCTCTGGACTAGCGGGGGGCCCGAACACCGGGGAGCTGTTTTTT
.	TRBV29-1	TRBJ2-1	.	CSVMPRDSREFF	TGCAGCGTTATGCCCCGGGACTCCCGGGAATTCTTC
few	TRBV20-1	TRBJ2-2	TRBD2	CSARTGTSAGTGELFF	TGCAGTGCTAGAACGGGCACTAGCGCGGGCACCGGGGAGCTGTTTTTT
.	TRBV5-1	TRBJ2-1	.	CASSHELAPIYNEQFF	TGCGCCAGCAGTCACGAGCTAGCCCCAATTTACAATGAGCAGTTCTTC
.	TRBV6-2/TRBV6-3	TRBJ1-6	TRBD1	CASGQGQSSPLHF	TGTGCCAGCGGACAGGGGCAGAGTTCACCCCTCCACTTT
few	TRBV20-1	TRBJ2-3	.	CSARIGGGGGTDTQYF	TGCAGTGCTAGAATAGGGGGAGGGGGTGGCACAGATACGCAGTATTTT
.	TRBV4-1	TRBJ1-5	.	CASSQVAESGPANF	TGCGCCAGCAGCCAAGTTGCGGAGTCCGGGCCGGCGAATTTT